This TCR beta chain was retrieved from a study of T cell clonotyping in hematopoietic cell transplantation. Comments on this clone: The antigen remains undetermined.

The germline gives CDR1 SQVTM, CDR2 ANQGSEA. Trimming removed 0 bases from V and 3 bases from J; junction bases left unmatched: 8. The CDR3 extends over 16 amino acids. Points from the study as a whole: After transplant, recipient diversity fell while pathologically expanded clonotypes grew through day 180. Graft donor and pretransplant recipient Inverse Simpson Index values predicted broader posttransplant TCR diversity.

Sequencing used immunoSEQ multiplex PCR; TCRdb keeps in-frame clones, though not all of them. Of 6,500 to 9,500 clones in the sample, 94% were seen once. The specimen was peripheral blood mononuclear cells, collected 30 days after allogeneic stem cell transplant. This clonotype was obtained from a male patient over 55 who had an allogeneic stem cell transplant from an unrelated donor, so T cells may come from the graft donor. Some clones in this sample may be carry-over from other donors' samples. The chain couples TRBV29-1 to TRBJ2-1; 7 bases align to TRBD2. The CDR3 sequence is CSVEDNRASGYNEQFF. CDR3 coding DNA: TGCAGCGTTGAAGACAATAGGGCTAGCGGCTACAATGAGCAGTTCTTC.